The 29 T cell receptor beta chains below come from one sample, sequenced in a study of identifying expanded T cells in peripheral blood. The data were produced by immunoSEQ multiplex PCR, yet TCRdb's version contains in-frame clones alone and is incomplete. The table lists tens of thousands of clones, less than 90% of them singletons. Sequenced input: blood. These receptors all stem from a person aged 18 to 69 in good health.

This chain connects TRBV11-2 to TRBJ1-1; no definite D call. CDR1 SGHAT and CDR2 FQNNGV come from the germline V gene. V shed 1 base and J shed 1 base, with 10 bases lying between them. The CDR3 is made up of 15 amino acids. The CDR3 region has the DNA TGTGCCAGCAGCTTAGTTTTCCGTGAGAACACTGAAGCTTTCTTT. Protein product: CASSLVFRENTEAFF.

This chain links TRBV7-3 with TRBJ2-2, with 7 nucleotides matching TRBD2. There are 15 residues in the CDR3. J lost 5 bases, V lost 5 bases, and 8 bases had no gene match. The germline V gene encodes CDR1 SGHTA and CDR2 FQGTGA. The CDR3 protein is CASSTTGGGTGELFF. The CDR3 DNA is TGTGCCAGCAGCACCACGGGAGGAGGAACCGGGGAGCTGTTTTTT.

The CDR3 DNA reads as TGTGCCAGCAGCTTCACATTGCGGGGCCGATACAATGAGCAGTTCTTC. Residues: CASSFTLRGRYNEQFF. The V and J genes are TRBV7-8 and TRBJ2-1, with D possibly TRBD2 on 6 matching bases. The ends were cut back, 3 bases at V and 4 bases at J, with 16 bases in the middle. This CDR3 spans 16 amino acids. CDR1 is SGHVS, CDR2 FQNEAQ, per germline. The complete variable domain, with remaining parts taken from reference TRBV7-8 and TRBJ2-1, reads GAGVSQSPRYKVAKRGQDVALRCDPISGHVSLFWYQQALGQGPEFLTYFQNEAQLDKSGLPSDRFFAERPEGSVSTLKIQRTQQEDSAVYLCASSFTLRGRYNEQFFGPGTRLTVL.

The chain has TRBV4-2 and TRBJ1-1; 10 nucleotides line up with TRBD1. Germline CDR1 and CDR2: LGHNA and YNFKEQ. The junction had 9 bases not matched to a gene; V was cut back by 4 bases and J by 4 bases. CDR3 length: 16 amino acids. The CDR3 nucleotides read TGTGCCAGCAGCCGAGAGACAGGGGGCATCAGCACTGAAGCTTTCTTT. It codes for CASSRETGGISTEAFF.

The chain has TRBV7-3 and TRBJ1-2; TRBD1 matches 8 bases. Germline-derived CDR1 and CDR2 are SGHTA and FQGTGA. The V and J ends lost 5 bases and 4 bases, in that order; junction bases with no gene match: 6. The CDR3 has 14 amino acids. CDR3 in amino acids: CASSPTGATYGYTF. CDR3 in DNA: TGTGCCAGCAGCCCGACAGGGGCGACCTATGGCTACACCTTC.

The chain links TRBV28 to TRBJ1-5; D unresolved. This CDR3 has 16 residues. V was pared by 5 bases and J by 0 bases, with 14 bases between. CDR1 MDHEN and CDR2 SYDVKM come from the germline V gene. In DNA, the CDR3 is TGTGCCAGCAGTCCTCAGACGAAACGTAGCAATCAGCCCCAGCATTTT. Protein product: CASSPQTKRSNQPQHF.

V gene TRBV4-3 combines with J gene TRBJ2-5; 14 bases are a match to TRBD2. J was trimmed by 4 bases and V by 4 bases; bases with no gene match: 14. Germline V gives CDR1 LGHNA, CDR2 YSLEER. CDR3 size: 19 residues. The CDR3 loop is CASSLSPGLAGVRGETQYF. The DNA for the CDR3 is TGCGCCAGCAGCCTTTCACCGGGACTAGCGGGAGTGAGAGGAGAGACCCAGTACTTC.

V usage is TRBV5-4 and J usage is TRBJ1-3, with 8 bases that match TRBD1. From germline, CDR1 is SGHNT and CDR2 YYREEE (reference sequence). The V and J ends lost 2 bases and 0 bases, in that order; junction bases with no gene match: 4. This CDR3 has 16 amino acids. The CDR3 DNA follows: TGTGCCAGCAGCTTTGGACAGGGCGGCTCTGGAAACACCATATATTTT. Amino acids: CASSFGQGGSGNTIYF.

For the CDR3, the DNA is TGCGCCAGCAGCCAAGAAAAATCGAACACTGAAGCTTTCTTT. This gives the protein CASSQEKSNTEAFF. The chain joins TRBV4-3 to TRBJ1-1; no firm D call. CDR3 length: 14 residues. Germline-derived CDR1 and CDR2 are LGHNA and YSLEER. V lost 0 bases to trimming and J lost 1 base, with 6 bases between them.

CDR3 bases: TGTGCCAGCAGCTCGGATCAGCGGGGAGTACTTAACTATGGCTACACCTTC. This encodes CASSSDQRGVLNYGYTF. This chain joins TRBV7-9 and TRBJ1-2; D is uncertain. This CDR3 is 17 amino acids long. V lost 4 bases and J lost 1, with 19 bases in between. Germline-derived CDR1 and CDR2 are SEHNR and FQNEAQ (reference sequence).

V usage is TRBV4-3 and J usage is TRBJ1-5, with D uncertain. V was clipped by 0 bases and J by 0 bases, with 12 bases between them. The CDR3 is 17 amino acids. Germline V gives CDR1 LGHNA, CDR2 YSLEER. CDR3 loop: CASSQDLSGYSNQPQHF. The CDR3 DNA is TGCGCCAGCAGCCAAGATTTAAGCGGTTATAGCAATCAGCCCCAGCATTTT.

This clone was seen a single time. This chain connects TRBV7-2 to TRBJ2-1; D is unclear. The CDR3 totals 17 residues. Germline CDR1 SGHTA, CDR2 FQGNSA. V was trimmed by 1 base and J by 0 bases, leaving 13 bases between them. In DNA form, the CDR3 reads TGTGCCAGCAGCTTAGGCGCCCCTTACAGCTCCTACAATGAGCAGTTCTTC. This sequence encodes CASSLGAPYSSYNEQFF.

The chain couples TRBV28 to TRBJ2-4; D tentatively reads TRBD1 or TRBD2 (5 bases each). The germline gives CDR1 MDHEN, CDR2 SYDVKM. The CDR3 has 16 residues. The germline V and J ends were trimmed by 8 bases and 8 bases, with 25 bases remaining between them. The CDR3 region has the DNA TGTGCCAGCCGGGCGCCGGGACGGACCTTTATTGACATTCAGTACTTC. Amino acids: CASRAPGRTFIDIQYF. Based on the CDR3 plus reference TRBV28 and TRBJ2-4, the full variable domain is DVKVTQSSRYLVKRTGEKVFLECVQDMDHENMFWYRQDPGLGLRLIYFSYDVKMKEKGDIPEGYSVSREKKERFSLILESASTNQTSMYLCASRAPGRTFIDIQYFGAGTRLSVL.

The chain employs TRBV28 and TRBJ2-7; 8 bases are shared with TRBD2. This CDR3 region has 14 residues. Trimming took 6 bases from V and 2 from J; bases not matched to a gene: 6. Per the germline V gene, CDR1 is MDHEN and CDR2 is SYDVKM. The CDR3 sequence is CASSTGTRPYEQYF. CDR3 in DNA: TGTGCCAGCAGCACGGGGACTAGACCCTACGAGCAGTACTTC.

This chain joins TRBV5-1 and TRBJ2-1, with 11 bases aligning to TRBD2. The V and J ends lost 4 bases and 6 bases, in that order; junction bases with no gene match: 15. The CDR3 length is 18 residues. The germline gives CDR1 SGHRS, CDR2 YFSETQ. CDR3 bases: TGCGCCAGCAGCCCATACCAATTACTAGCGGGAGTTATCAATGAGCAGTTCTTC. Translating gives CASSPYQLLAGVINEQFF.

V and J are TRBV2 and TRBJ2-1; D is unresolved. The CDR3 has 13 residues. Germline V gene sequence: CDR1 SNHLY, CDR2 FYNNEI. The V end was cut by 6 bases, the J end by 5 bases, with 11 bases between. In DNA, the CDR3 is TGTGCCAGCAGCCCACCTCTAGACAATGAGCAGTTCTTC. As protein: CASSPPLDNEQFF.

The V call is TRBV19, the J call TRBJ2-7, with D unclear. The CDR3 covers 13 residues. CDR1 is LNHDA and CDR2 is SQIVND in the germline V gene (reference sequence). The V end lost 5 bases, the J end lost 6 bases, and 14 bases lay between the germline ends. CDR3 nucleotide sequence: TGTGCCAGTAGTTCGGCGGACCAGGCCGAGCAGTACTTC. It codes for CASSSADQAEQYF.

The chain carries TRBV5-4 and TRBJ1-2, with D unresolved. Germline values: CDR1 SGHNT, CDR2 YYREEE (reference sequence). This CDR3 region has 13 residues. V dropped 0 bases and J dropped 6 bases, with 9 bases sitting between them. Here the CDR3 DNA reads TGTGCCAGCAGCTTGGACTGGGGTGATGGCTACACCTTC. Its protein product is CASSLDWGDGYTF. Variable domain in full (rest from reference TRBV5-4 and TRBJ1-2): ETGVTQSPTHLIKTRGQQVTLRCSSQSGHNTVSWYQQALGQGPQFIFQYYREEENGRGNFPPRFSGLQFPNYSSELNVNALELDDSALYLCASSLDWGDGYTFGSGTRLTVV.

The chain carries TRBV5-4 and TRBJ2-1, with D unresolved. Trimming left V 0 bases short and J 0 bases short, with 7 bases between. The germline V gene has CDR1 SGHNT and CDR2 YYREEE (reference sequence). The CDR3 extends over 15 amino acids. The CDR3 DNA sequence: TGTGCCAGCAGCTTGGCGCTCCACTCCTACAATGAGCAGTTCTTC. It codes for CASSLALHSYNEQFF.

Only a few counts were recorded for this clone. V and J are TRBV4-3 and TRBJ2-3; the D gene is possibly TRBD2 (6 bases). The V and J ends lost 0 bases and 2 bases respectively, with 15 bases between them. The CDR3 totals 17 residues. From germline, CDR1 is LGHNA and CDR2 YSLEER. The CDR3 is CASSQDLAGSSTDTQYF. CDR3 nucleotides: TGCGCCAGCAGCCAAGATCTGGCGGGAAGCTCCACAGATACGCAGTATTTT.

This chain connects TRBV5-1 to TRBJ2-1; 14 nucleotides align to TRBD2. V shed 3 bases and J 8 bases; nucleotides not matched to a gene: 10. This CDR3 spans 17 amino acids. Germline V lookup: CDR1 SGHRS, CDR2 YFSETQ. The DNA for the CDR3 is TGCGCCAGCAGCTCCGGACTAGCGGGAGGTCGTAGGGATGAGCAGTTCTTC. This translates into CASSSGLAGGRRDEQFF.

V is TRBV10-3 and J is TRBJ2-3; D might be TRBD1 (5 bases). Trimming left V 3 bases short and J 6 bases short, with 7 bases between. This CDR3 is built from 12 residues. Germline CDR1 reads ENHRY; CDR2 reads SYGVKD. The CDR3 DNA reads TGTGCCATCAGTGAACAGGCGGATACGCAGTATTTT. Amino acids: CAISEQADTQYF.

This clone is a singleton in its sample. The rearrangement links TRBV19 to TRBJ2-5, with a tentative D call TRBD2 (6 bases). Between the trimmed V and J ends, which lost 3 bases and 14 bases, there was a span of 13 bases. The CDR3 covers 11 residues. Germline CDR1 and CDR2: LNHDA and SQIVND (reference sequence). The CDR3 spells CASSMGGWIYF. The CDR3 DNA sequence: TGTGCCAGTAGTATGGGGGGATGGATATACTTC.

This rearrangement joins TRBV28 to TRBJ1-3; D is ambiguous. The CDR3 consists of 16 residues. Germline CDR1 is MDHEN and CDR2 is SYDVKM. The ends were cut back, 4 bases at V and 2 bases at J, with 15 bases in the middle. The CDR3 nucleotides are TGTGCCAGCAGTTCTCGCAGTGGGGAGGCTGGAAACACCATATATTTT. Protein: CASSSRSGEAGNTIYF.

The chain uses TRBV10-3 and TRBJ2-1, with 7 bases aligning to TRBD2. V shed 8 bases, J shed 8 bases, and the junction held 9 bases outside the gene matches. This CDR3 is 13 amino acids long. Per germline, CDR1 ENHRY and CDR2 SYGVKD. This CDR3 reads CAIQALREYEQFF. The CDR3 coding sequence is TGTGCCATCCAGGCTCTGCGGGAGTATGAGCAGTTCTTC.

There are a few counts of this clone. J is TRBJ1-1 and V is TRBV19, with no clear D. V was clipped by 0 bases and J by 0 bases, with 2 bases between them. From germline, CDR1 is LNHDA and CDR2 SQIVND (reference sequence). The CDR3 spans 13 residues. The CDR3 here is CASSIDLNTEAFF. DNA of the CDR3: TGTGCCAGTAGTATAGACTTGAACACTGAAGCTTTCTTT.

The chain couples TRBV11-3 to TRBJ2-5, with unresolved D. The V end lost 0 bases, the J end lost 7 bases, and 12 bases lay between the germline ends. Germline lookup yields CDR1 SGHNT and CDR2 YENEEA. This CDR3 spans 14 amino acids. The CDR3 region has the DNA TGTGCCAGCAGCTTAGATTTCCCATTTGGGACCCAGTACTTC. This codes for CASSLDFPFGTQYF. Drawing the rest from reference TRBV11-3 and TRBJ2-5, the complete variable domain is EAGVVQSPRYKIIEKKQPVAFWCNPISGHNTLYWYLQNLGQGPELLIRYENEEAVDDSQLPKDRFSAERLKGVDSTLKIQPAELGDSAVYLCASSLDFPFGTQYFGPGTRLLVL.

The V gene is TRBV25-1, the J gene TRBJ2-5; 7 nucleotides line up with TRBD1. Germline assignment: CDR1 MGHDK and CDR2 SYGVNS. V trimming: 3 bases; J trimming: 5 bases; junction bases outside the gene matches: 9. The CDR3 runs to 15 residues. The CDR3 DNA follows: TGTGCCAGCAGTGACCACAACAGGGGTTTGGAGACCCAGTACTTC. Its translation is CASSDHNRGLETQYF.

This clone was counted once. This sequence joins TRBV6-6 and TRBJ1-1; 8 positions match TRBD1. The germline V gene encodes CDR1 MNHNY and CDR2 SVGAGI (reference sequence). Losses at the gene ends were 2 bases for V and 1 base for J; bases not matched to a gene: 3. This CDR3 comprises 15 residues. The CDR3 reads CASSYETGANTEAFF. In nucleotides, the CDR3 is TGTGCCAGCAGTTACGAGACAGGGGCGAACACTGAAGCTTTCTTT.